This T cell receptor (beta chain) came from a study of molecular identifiers for immune sequencing clone quantification. Study summary: With replicates, the RNA of 20,000 or 100,000 naive CD8 cells was split five ways and four were sequenced. Study-wide points: The study found clones above 20 RNA copies held over 98% of effector molecules and under 1% in naive cells.

This clonotype has just a few counts. Its specificity is not known. This clone may be a read error of a much larger clone one base away. Because it lacks the conserved phenylalanine or tryptophan at the end, this CDR3 is likely a read error. Germline lookup yields CDR1 SGHRS and CDR2 YFSETQ. The ends were cut back, 3 bases at V and 1 base at J, with 5 bases in the middle. This CDR3 is built from 13 residues. TCRdb called the PCR reads again in MiXCR, with one record for every CDR3 protein. The table lists around 460,000 distinct CDR3 sequences, 20% to 25% of them singletons. The authors sorted naive CD8 T cells as CD8+CD4-CCR7+CD45RA+.

Material: naive CD8+ T cells from blood, with Jurkat cell RNA spiked in. Stated subset: FACS-sorted CD8+CD4-CCR7+CD45RA+ naive T cells. The TCR comes from a human donor in good health. Some libraries in this study had Jurkat cell RNA spiked in. The chain recombines TRBV5-1 with TRBJ1-5; no clear D gene. The CDR3 nucleotides are TGCGCCAGCAGCTCTGGGAGCAATCAGCCCCAGCATCTT. This codes for CASSSGSNQPQHL.